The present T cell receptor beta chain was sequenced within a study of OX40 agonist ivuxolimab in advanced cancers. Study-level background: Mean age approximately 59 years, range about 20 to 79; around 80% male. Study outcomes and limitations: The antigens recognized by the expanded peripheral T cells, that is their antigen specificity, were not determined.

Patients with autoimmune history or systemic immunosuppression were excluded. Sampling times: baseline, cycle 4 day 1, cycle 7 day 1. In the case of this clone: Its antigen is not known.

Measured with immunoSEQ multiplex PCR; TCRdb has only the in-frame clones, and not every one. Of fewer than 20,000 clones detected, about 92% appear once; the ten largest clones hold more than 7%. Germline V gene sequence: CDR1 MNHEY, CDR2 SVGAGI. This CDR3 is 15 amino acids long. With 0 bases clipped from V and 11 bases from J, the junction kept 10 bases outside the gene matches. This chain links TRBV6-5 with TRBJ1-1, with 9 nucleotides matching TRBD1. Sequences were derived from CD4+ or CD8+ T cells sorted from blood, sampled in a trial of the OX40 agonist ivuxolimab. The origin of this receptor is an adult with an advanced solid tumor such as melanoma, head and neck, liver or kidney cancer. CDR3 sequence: CASSYSGTGGGPAFF. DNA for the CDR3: TGTGCCAGCAGTTACTCAGGAACAGGGGGCGGCCCGGCTTTCTTT.